What follows describes a single T cell receptor (beta chain). The protocol was immunoSEQ multiplex PCR, while the TCRdb copy is restricted to in-frame clones and leaves out a portion. The profile shows over 200,000 clones, roughly four fifths of them singletons. The sample is drawn from a study of blood T cell repertoires in COVID-19. V lost 1 base and J lost 4; bases outside the gene matches: 8. Germline V gives CDR1 SGHTA, CDR2 FQGNSA. CDR3 size: 16 residues. Sequenced sample: PBMCs or T cells enriched from blood (not recorded which). The J gene is TRBJ1-2, the V gene TRBV7-2; 8 positions agree with TRBD1. This receptor was identified in a man aged 55-75 years who had recovered from COVID-19. CDR3 nucleotide sequence: TGTGCCAGCAGCTTAGGTCAGGGGGCAACGGTCTATGGCTACACCTTC. It translates to CASSLGQGATVYGYTF.